This section outlines one T cell receptor beta chain sequence together with its context. There are 15 residues in the CDR3. Per the germline V gene, CDR1 is ENHRY and CDR2 is SYGVKD. V lost 10 bases and J 1 base, leaving 16 bases between the germline ends. The sample comes from a study of CD8+ T cells in alopecia areata. This sample's treatment: oral pan-JAK inhibitor, 5-10 mg twice daily. cDNA serving as the sequencing template came from extracted, reverse transcribed RNA. Assay used: immunoSEQ multiplex PCR; TCRdb lists only in-frame clones, some missing. The data hold around 120,000 clones, with around 63% observed a single time.

The source is a human donor with alopecia areata. V gene TRBV10-3 combines with J gene TRBJ2-2, with D possibly matching TRBD1 (7 bases). Sequencing used CD4+ T cells sorted from blood, obtained at week 4, from a patient treated with tofacitinib. CDR3 region: CATRGGQENTGELFF. DNA of the CDR3: TGTGCCACAAGGGGAGGACAGGAGAACACCGGGGAGCTGTTTTTT.